This TCR beta chain was profiled in a study of blood T cells in healthy people across ages. Together with a sample-barcoded 5' primer, a J-beta primer mix was included in a second PCR lasting about 7 to 12 cycles. From the 5' RACE reads, TCRdb called clonotypes with MiXCR, one entry per CDR3 protein. The table has some 1.6 million distinct CDR3 sequences, 30% to 40% seen once; the top ten hold about 11%. Per sample, a minimum of 6.5 million PBMCs were isolated. V trimming: 5 bases; J trimming: 4 bases; junction bases outside the gene matches: 4. The CDR3 contains 14 residues. The study's findings and limits: Long-lived donors had more naive CD4+ cells and higher diversity than aged donors.

This clonotype was seen repeatedly, ten times or more. The antigen is undetermined. This chain links TRBV12-3 or TRBV12-4 with TRBJ2-2; 7 bases agree with TRBD1. This clonotype was obtained from a woman aged 25 to 39 in good health. Source material: blood. CDR3 loop: CASSPGTATGELFF. As DNA, the CDR3 is TGTGCCAGCAGTCCCGGGACAGCCACCGGGGAGCTGTTTTTT.